This entry lists 14 T cell receptor beta chains sequenced from one sample in a study of cytomegalovirus exposure and HLA in healthy donors. This PCR relied on a set of 60 Vbeta primers and 13 Jbeta primers. Repertoires were generated with immunoSEQ multiplex PCR, while TCRdb's copy carries only in-frame clones and drops some. The sample shows some 150,000 clones, roughly 80% of them seen only once. The sample was PBMCs. Receptors originate from a man aged 30 to 39 in good health and CMV-seropositive.

The chain has TRBV6-4 and TRBJ1-1; possible D gene TRBD1, 6 bases. V lost 6 bases to trimming and J lost 5 bases, with 13 bases between them. Germline V CDR1 and CDR2: MRHNA, SNTAGT. This CDR3 region has 13 residues. This CDR3 is CASSNRVGTEAFF. CDR3 nucleotide sequence: TGTGCCAGCAGCAACAGGGTGGGAACTGAAGCTTTCTTT.

This rearrangement joins TRBV5-1 to TRBJ2-7, with 7 nucleotides matching TRBD1. Germline lookup yields CDR1 SGHRS and CDR2 YFSETQ. Trimming at V came to 0 bases and at J to 5 bases, leaving 8 bases not matched to a gene. The CDR3 totals 15 residues. This CDR3 is CASSLVMTGSDEQYF. In DNA form, the CDR3 reads TGCGCCAGCAGCTTGGTCATGACAGGGTCTGACGAGCAGTACTTC.

This sequence joins TRBV6-6 and TRBJ2-2, with D possibly being TRBD2 (6 bases). The CDR3 consists of 13 residues. Germline CDR1 reads MNHNY; CDR2 reads SVGAGI (reference sequence). Trimming cost V 9 bases and J 6 bases, with 14 bases left between them. CDR3 coding DNA: TGTGCCAGTCGGGGGTTAGGCGCCGGGGAGCTGTTTTTT. Its translation is CASRGLGAGELFF.

This sequence joins TRBV7-2 and TRBJ2-7; the match to TRBD2 covers 11 bases. With V trimmed by 4 bases and J by 6 bases, 8 bases remained unmatched. This CDR3 is 15 amino acids long. Germline assignment: CDR1 SGHTA and CDR2 FQGNSA. The CDR3 DNA reads as TGTGCCAGCAGCTCCCTGACTAGCGGGATAACCGAGCAGTACTTC. Protein: CASSSLTSGITEQYF. The full variable domain, rest sourced from reference TRBV7-2 and TRBJ2-7, is GAGVSQSPSNKVTEKGKDVELRCDPISGHTALYWYRQSLGQGLEFLIYFQGNSAPDKSGLPSDRFSAERTGGSVSTLTIQRTQQEDSAVYLCASSSLTSGITEQYFGPGTRLTVT.

For the CDR3, the DNA is TGTGCCAGCAGCGAGGGACTAGAGATCTACAATGAGCAGTTCTTC. Translation: CASSEGLEIYNEQFF. This chain uses TRBV6-6 with TRBJ2-1; 8 bases are a match to TRBD2. The CDR3 totals 15 residues. The V and J ends lost 6 bases and 3 bases, in that order; junction bases with no gene match: 7. Germline V CDR1 and CDR2: MNHNY, SVGAGI (reference sequence).

V and J are TRBV4-1 and TRBJ2-7; TRBD1 agrees at 9 bases. Germline CDR1 and CDR2: MGHRA and YSYEKL. Trimming took 0 bases from V and 6 from J; bases not matched to a gene: 3. The CDR3 is 14 amino acids. CDR3 in amino acids: CASSQDDRGAEQYF. CDR3 sequence (DNA): TGCGCCAGCAGCCAAGATGACAGGGGGGCCGAGCAGTACTTC.

CDR3 amino acids: CASSVEGGSGDEQFF. Here the CDR3 DNA reads TGTGCCAGCAGCGTAGAAGGCGGGAGTGGAGATGAGCAGTTCTTC. The rearrangement uses TRBV9 and TRBJ2-1; 7 bases are a match to TRBD2. Germline lookup yields CDR1 SGDLS and CDR2 YYNGEE. V lost 0 bases and J lost 8; bases outside the gene matches: 8. CDR3 length equals 15 residues.

This clone showed up just a few times. This sequence joins TRBV6-1 and TRBJ2-2, with 7 positions matching TRBD1. This CDR3 is built from 14 residues. Trimming at V came to 6 bases and at J to 3 bases, leaving 4 bases not matched to a gene. Germline assignment: CDR1 MNHNS and CDR2 SASEGT. The CDR3 bases are TGTGCCAGCAGAAGGGACAGTCACACCGGGGAGCTGTTTTTT. Amino acid sequence: CASRRDSHTGELFF.

J is TRBJ2-2 and V is TRBV21-1; the D call in the table, TRBD2, was not verified against the DNA. TRBV21-1 constitutes a pseudogene. There are 16 residues in the CDR3. CDR3: CASSGERDSNTGELFF. CDR3 nucleotides: TGTGCCAGCAGCGGGGAGCGGGACTCGAACACCGGGGAGCTGTTTTTT.

The chain combines TRBV15 with TRBJ2-1, with 11 positions matching TRBD2. The length of the CDR3 is 18 residues. Germline V gene lookup returns CDR1 LNHNV and CDR2 YYDKDF (reference sequence). Trimming cost V 5 bases and J 10 bases; bases outside gene matches: 19. The DNA of the CDR3 is TGTGCCACCAGCGCCCGAGAAGTAACTAGCGGGAGTATTGGAGAGCAGTTCTTC. It yields the protein CATSAREVTSGSIGEQFF.

J is TRBJ2-7 and V is TRBV27; D call uncertain. V dropped 2 bases and J dropped 5 bases, with 10 bases sitting between them. The germline gives CDR1 MNHEY, CDR2 SMNVEV (reference sequence). The CDR3 consists of 13 residues. The CDR3 spells CASSLGLGDEQYF. Written as DNA, the CDR3 is TGTGCCAGCAGTTTAGGTCTAGGCGACGAGCAGTACTTC.

In regard to this clone: The germline gene is not matched at one end of the junction; a read error may be the cause. The J gene is TRBJ2-7, the V gene TRBV7-9; TRBD2 aligns across 12 bases. From germline, CDR1 is SEHNR and CDR2 FQNEAQ (reference sequence). This CDR3 region has 17 residues. The CDR3 is CSSSLNLAGGPEYEQYF. The CDR3 nucleotides are TGTTCCAGCAGCTTAAATCTAGCGGGAGGGCCAGAATACGAGCAGTACTTC.

This sequence joins TRBV27 and TRBJ2-5, with 13 bases identical to TRBD2. After removal of 5 bases from V and 1 base from J, the junction contained 4 bases not matched to a gene. Germline CDR1 MNHEY, CDR2 SMNVEV (reference sequence). This CDR3 has 16 residues. CDR3: CASSPGTSGTQETQYF. In DNA, the CDR3 is TGTGCCAGCAGTCCCGGGACTAGCGGGACCCAAGAGACCCAGTACTTC.

The CDR3 region is CASSQTRNTGELFF. The CDR3 region has the DNA TGTGCCAGCAGCCAAACTAGGAACACCGGGGAGCTGTTTTTT. The V and J genes are TRBV7-3 and TRBJ2-2; tentatively, D is TRBD2 (5 bases). The CDR3 is made up of 14 amino acids. CDR1 and CDR2 from the germline V gene are SGHTA and FQGTGA. The V gene lost 5 bases and the J gene lost 1 base, with 8 bases spanning the gap. Together with reference TRBV7-3 and TRBJ2-2, the CDR3 gives the full variable domain: GAGVSQTPSNKVTEKGKYVELRCDPISGHTALYWYRQSLGQGPEFLIYFQGTGAADDSGLPNDRFFAVRPEGSVSTLKIQRTERGDSAVYLCASSQTRNTGELFFGEGSRLTVL.